These 25 T cell receptor beta chains originate from one sample sequenced in a study of blood T cell repertoires in COVID-19. Method: immunoSEQ multiplex PCR; TCRdb's copy keeps in-frame clones and lacks some. The table records about 300,000 clones, 70% to 90% of them present only once. The sample taken for sequencing was peripheral blood. All receptors derive from a woman aged 50 to 60 with COVID-19, enrolled during active disease.

This sequence joins TRBV7-2 and TRBJ2-7; TRBD1 matches at 11 bases. Per the germline V gene, CDR1 is SGHTA and CDR2 is FQGNSA. After removal of 6 bases from V and 2 bases from J, the junction contained 6 bases not matched to a gene. This CDR3 is built from 15 residues. CDR3 residues: CASSFGQGATYEQYF. The CDR3 DNA is TGTGCCAGCAGTTTCGGACAGGGGGCAACCTACGAGCAGTACTTC.

This rearrangement joins TRBV15 to TRBJ2-3; 14 bases align to TRBD2. J gave up 6 bases and V 3 bases, and 8 bases lay outside the gene matches. The germline V gene encodes CDR1 LNHNV and CDR2 YYDKDF (reference sequence). CDR3 size: 17 residues. CDR3 residues: CATSSGTSGRREDTQYF. DNA of the CDR3: TGTGCCACCAGCAGTGGGACTAGCGGGAGACGGGAGGATACGCAGTATTTT.

The chain links TRBV27 to TRBJ2-1; D ambiguous. The CDR3 consists of 19 residues. Looked up from germline, CDR1 is MNHEY and CDR2 is SMNVEV (reference sequence). V dropped 5 bases and J dropped 4 bases, with 27 bases sitting between them. The CDR3, as DNA: TGTGCCAGCAGTCCCTCCTTCCCCACAAATAAGAGGAATTACAATGAGCAGTTCTTC. It specifies CASSPSFPTNKRNYNEQFF.

The chain couples TRBV3-1 (or the pseudogene TRBV3-2) to TRBJ2-7, with 8 nucleotides matching TRBD1. J was trimmed by 1 base and V by 3 bases; bases with no gene match: 5. Germline CDR1 is LGHDT and CDR2 is YNNKEL (reference sequence). CDR3 length equals 15 residues. CDR3 sequence: CASSQPGQVSYEQYF. In DNA form, the CDR3 reads TGTGCCAGCAGCCAGCCGGGACAGGTGTCCTACGAGCAGTACTTC.

The chain couples TRBV13 to TRBJ1-2, with D tentatively TRBD1 (6 bases). Trimming stripped 4 bases from V and 4 bases from J, with 16 bases between. This CDR3 is built from 15 residues. CDR1 and CDR2 from the germline V gene are PRHDT and FYEKMQ (reference sequence). This chain's CDR3 is CASSSTIQGSYGYTF. The CDR3 DNA is TGTGCCAGCAGCTCAACCATACAGGGTAGCTATGGCTACACCTTC.

V is TRBV27 and J is TRBJ2-1; 7 bases align to TRBD2. The CDR3 extends over 18 amino acids. Germline trimming cut 6 bases from V and 9 bases from J; bases unmatched to any gene: 23. Germline CDR1 MNHEY, CDR2 SMNVEV (reference sequence). The CDR3 nucleotides are TGTGCCAGCAGAAGCTACCTCCTAGCGGAGTTCCCCGAACGTGAGCAGTTCTTC. Its translation: CASRSYLLAEFPEREQFF.

This clone was picked up one time. This rearrangement joins TRBV18 to TRBJ2-7; 9 positions agree with TRBD2. Germline V gene sequence: CDR1 KGHSH, CDR2 LQKENI. The CDR3 is made up of 13 amino acids. Trimming cost V 4 bases and J 4 bases; bases outside gene matches: 2. The CDR3 is CASSRTSAYEQYF. CDR3 DNA: TGTGCCAGCTCACGGACTAGCGCGTACGAGCAGTACTTC.

This clone was recorded once. V gene TRBV7-2 combines with J gene TRBJ2-1; 7 bases are shared with TRBD1. The CDR3 sequence is 16 residues long. The V and J ends lost 5 bases and 1 base, in that order; junction bases with no gene match: 8. Germline-derived CDR1 and CDR2 are SGHTA and FQGNSA. The CDR3 loop is CASSTRVRGSYNEQFF. Written as DNA, the CDR3 is TGTGCCAGCAGCACCAGGGTCAGGGGGTCCTACAATGAGCAGTTCTTC.

The chain employs TRBV3-1 (or the pseudogene TRBV3-2) and TRBJ2-7, with D possibly TRBD1 on 7 matching bases. CDR1 is LGHDT and CDR2 is YNNKEL in the germline V gene (reference sequence). The CDR3 extends over 15 amino acids. V lost 4 bases and J lost 2, with 15 bases in between. The CDR3 coding sequence is TGTGCCAGCAGCCCTCGACAGGGACTTACCTACGAGCAGTACTTC. Its translation: CASSPRQGLTYEQYF.

The rearrangement links TRBV30 to TRBJ2-1; a weak D match, TRBD2 (5 bases). Between the trimmed V and J ends, which lost 4 bases and 3 bases, there was a span of 13 bases. This CDR3 is built from 14 residues. The germline gives CDR1 GTSNPN, CDR2 SVGIG (reference sequence). CDR3 protein: CAWTSGQFYNEQFF. CDR3 nucleotide sequence: TGTGCCTGGACCAGCGGTCAGTTCTACAATGAGCAGTTCTTC.

This CDR3 is CASTLGGTSETSYNEQFF. The CDR3 DNA follows: TGTGCCAGCACCCTTGGGGGGACTAGCGAAACCTCCTACAATGAGCAGTTCTTC. J is TRBJ2-1 and V is TRBV3-1 (or the pseudogene TRBV3-2); 10 bases are shared with TRBD2. The germline V gene encodes CDR1 LGHDT and CDR2 YNNKEL (reference sequence). Unmatched junction bases numbered 12, after V lost 7 bases and J lost 0 bases. The CDR3 runs 18 residues.

The chain couples TRBV11-3 to TRBJ2-5; D may be TRBD1 (6 bases). The V gene's germline CDR1 is SGHNT and CDR2 YENEEA. Trimming cost V 1 base and J 5 bases, with 14 bases left between them. The CDR3 covers 15 residues. The CDR3 reads CASSLGPGAVETQYF. CDR3 DNA: TGTGCCAGCAGCTTAGGTCCAGGGGCTGTGGAGACCCAGTACTTC.

This clone was seen a single time. The junction and the germline gene differ at one end; a read error may be behind it. The identical CDR3 is also encoded by other nucleotide sequences in the sample. V gene TRBV19 combines with J gene TRBJ2-1; possible D gene TRBD2, 6 bases. Germline values: CDR1 LNHDA, CDR2 SQIVND (reference sequence). The CDR3 runs 18 residues. This CDR3 is CASSIFAIADYSYNEQFF. For the CDR3, the DNA is TGTGCCAGTAGTATATTCGCCATAGCGGACTATTCCTATAATGAGCAGTTCTTC.

The rearrangement links TRBV19 to TRBJ1-2; TRBD1 matches at 9 bases. CDR3 size: 17 residues. Germline lookup yields CDR1 LNHDA and CDR2 SQIVND (reference sequence). V was clipped by 6 bases and J by 2 bases; unmatched bases: 13. This chain's CDR3 is CASRSGTGLPINYGYTF. In nucleotides, the CDR3 is TGTGCCAGTAGATCTGGGACAGGGTTACCCATAAACTATGGCTACACCTTC. Full variable domain (rest looked up from reference TRBV19 and TRBJ1-2): DGGITQSPKYLFRKEGQNVTLSCEQNLNHDAMYWYRQDPGQGLRLIYYSQIVNDFQKGDIAEGYSVSREKKESFPLTVTSAQKNPTAFYLCASRSGTGLPINYGYTFGSGTRLTVV.

This chain connects TRBV5-1 to TRBJ1-2, with 8 bases lining up with TRBD1. Germline V gives CDR1 SGHRS, CDR2 YFSETQ. CDR3 length: 14 amino acids. Germline trimming cut 2 bases from V and 4 bases from J; bases unmatched to any gene: 4. In nucleotides, the CDR3 is TGCGCCAGCAGCTTCGGACAGGGAGGCTATGGCTACACCTTC. It translates to CASSFGQGGYGYTF.

The chain uses TRBV10-3 and TRBJ1-2; 8 nucleotides agree with TRBD1. Looked up from germline, CDR1 is ENHRY and CDR2 is SYGVKD. J was trimmed by 7 bases and V by 5 bases; bases with no gene match: 12. This CDR3 is built from 15 residues. The CDR3 here is CAISTKRTGLRGYTF. The CDR3 bases are TGTGCCATCAGTACCAAGCGGACAGGGCTTCGTGGCTACACCTTC.

The chain couples TRBV2 to TRBJ2-7; a weak D match, TRBD1 (6 bases). Germline CDR1 SNHLY, CDR2 FYNNEI. The CDR3 contains 13 residues. The V end lost 6 bases, the J end lost 7 bases, and 16 bases lay between the germline ends. The CDR3 is CASRGHGLPEQYF. CDR3 nucleotide sequence: TGTGCCAGCAGGGGACACGGACTCCCAGAGCAGTACTTC.

As DNA, the CDR3 is TGTGCCAGCAGCTTATCAGGCGGACAGCTCAATCAGCCCCAGCATTTT. The encoded protein is CASSLSGGQLNQPQHF. V is TRBV7-2 and J is TRBJ1-5; weak D call: TRBD1 (6 bases). V was trimmed by 2 bases and J by 3 bases, leaving 14 bases between them. The CDR3 is 16 residues long. Germline CDR1 and CDR2: SGHTA and FQGNSA. The variable domain in full, completed from reference TRBV7-2 and TRBJ1-5, reads GAGVSQSPSNKVTEKGKDVELRCDPISGHTALYWYRQSLGQGLEFLIYFQGNSAPDKSGLPSDRFSAERTGGSVSTLTIQRTQQEDSAVYLCASSLSGGQLNQPQHFGDGTRLSIL.

The genes are TRBV5-4 and TRBJ2-7; D is perhaps TRBD2 (5 bases). Germline CDR1 and CDR2: SGHNT and YYREEE (reference sequence). This CDR3 contains 16 residues. Deletions cut 4 bases from V and 0 bases from J, with 17 bases between. Here the CDR3 DNA reads TGTGCCAGCAGCCGAGGTGGGCTCACTAGCTCCTACGAGCAGTACTTC. Translated, it gives CASSRGGLTSSYEQYF.

The genes are TRBV24-1 and TRBJ1-6; D not resolved. Germline V gene sequence: CDR1 KGHDR, CDR2 SFDVKD. The CDR3 is 14 residues long. Trimming pared 6 bases from V and 3 bases from J, leaving 8 bases between. The CDR3 sequence is CATSSGNYNSPLHF. For the CDR3, the DNA is TGTGCCACCAGTTCAGGAAACTATAATTCACCCCTCCACTTT.

This clone was detected only a few times. The rearrangement links TRBV7-8 to TRBJ1-5; D might be TRBD1 (5 bases). V was clipped by 1 base and J by 4 bases, with 11 bases between them. The CDR3 is 15 amino acids. Germline assignment: CDR1 SGHVS and CDR2 FQNEAQ. CDR3: CASSLGRGVNQPQHF. The CDR3 DNA sequence: TGTGCCAGCAGCTTAGGACGGGGGGTGAATCAGCCCCAGCATTTT.

This sequence joins TRBV4-2 and TRBJ1-2; 11 nucleotides agree with TRBD1. The germline CDR1 and CDR2 sequences are LGHNA and YNFKEQ. The CDR3 contains 15 residues. V lost 4 bases, J lost 4 bases, and 5 bases stayed unmatched. CDR3 bases: TGTGCCAGCAGCCCAACGGACAGGGGGCCCTATGGCTACACCTTC. Protein product: CASSPTDRGPYGYTF.

The V call is TRBV6-6, the J call TRBJ1-5, with D tentatively TRBD1 (6 bases). Germline V gene sequence: CDR1 MNHNY, CDR2 SVGAGI (reference sequence). The length of the CDR3 is 15 residues. Trimming removed 6 bases from V and 0 bases from J, with 12 bases in between. This CDR3 is CASSRGDGSNQPQHF. The CDR3 nucleotides are TGTGCCAGCAGCAGGGGTGATGGTAGCAATCAGCCCCAGCATTTT.

The J gene is TRBJ2-5, the V gene TRBV29-1, with 9 nucleotides matching TRBD1. The CDR3 is made up of 13 amino acids. Germline CDR1 is SQVTM and CDR2 is ANQGSEA. V dropped 7 bases and J dropped 5; count of bases not matched to a gene: 8. CDR3 region: CSGKQGAGETQYF. Written as DNA, the CDR3 is TGCAGCGGGAAACAGGGGGCTGGGGAGACCCAGTACTTC.

This clone occurred a few times. V usage is TRBV6-2 or TRBV6-3 and J usage is TRBJ2-1, with 7 bases aligning to TRBD1. After removal of 5 bases from V and 7 bases from J, the junction contained 11 bases not matched to a gene. In germline, CDR1 is MNHEY, CDR2 SVGEGT. This CDR3 spans 15 amino acids. DNA of the CDR3: TGTGCCAGCAGTCCCAGGGGGAACCCCTCAAATGAGCAGTTCTTC. Protein product: CASSPRGNPSNEQFF.